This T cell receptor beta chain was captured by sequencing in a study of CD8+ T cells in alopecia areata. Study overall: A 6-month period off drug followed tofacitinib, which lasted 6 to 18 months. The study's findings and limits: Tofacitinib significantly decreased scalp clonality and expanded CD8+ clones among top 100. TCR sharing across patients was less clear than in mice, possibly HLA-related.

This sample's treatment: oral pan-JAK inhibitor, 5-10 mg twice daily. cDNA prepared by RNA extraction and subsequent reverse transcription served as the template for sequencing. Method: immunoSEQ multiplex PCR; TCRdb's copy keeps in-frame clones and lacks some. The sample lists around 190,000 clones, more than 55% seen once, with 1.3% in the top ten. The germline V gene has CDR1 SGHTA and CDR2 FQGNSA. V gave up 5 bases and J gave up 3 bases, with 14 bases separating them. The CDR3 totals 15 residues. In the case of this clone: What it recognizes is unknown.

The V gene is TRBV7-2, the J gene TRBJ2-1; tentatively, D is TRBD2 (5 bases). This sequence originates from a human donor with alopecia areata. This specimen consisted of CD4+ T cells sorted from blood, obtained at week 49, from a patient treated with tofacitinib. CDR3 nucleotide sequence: TGTGCCAGCAGCCGCCGTTCTCGGGACTACAATGAGCAGTTCTTC. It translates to CASSRRSRDYNEQFF.